The entry that follows covers one TCR beta chain sequence. The target antigen is unknown. This specimen belongs to a study of T cell repertoires in cytomegalovirus infection. Across the study: It was recently identified HLA-C-restricted and well-studied HLA-B-restricted CMV epitopes that the study used. Both a matching HLA type and CMV infection were indicated by public TCR beta signatures.

General study findings and limits: Dominant in the ex vivo response were TCR beta clonotypes restricted by HLA-C and specific for CMV. Carriage of CMV together with the relevant HLA was identifiable through cumulative public TCR beta family frequency.

The CDR3 loop spans 15 amino acids. Deletions cut 2 bases from V and 3 bases from J, with 11 bases between. Looked up from germline, CDR1 is SGHTA and CDR2 is FQGNSA. TCRdb reprocessed the reads via MiXCR and lists one record per CDR3 protein. The repertoire holds around 430,000 distinct CDR3 sequences, with roughly 43% as singletons. The specimen was cultured PBMCs, collected from culture after CMV antigen stimulation. The J gene is TRBJ2-1, the V gene TRBV7-2, with no clear D. This TCR came from a human donor in good health (CMV status not recorded). Some clones in this sample may be carry-over from other donors' samples. The CDR3: CASSLMPKLYNEQFF. CDR3 DNA: TGTGCCAGCAGCTTAATGCCCAAACTCTACAATGAGCAGTTCTTC.